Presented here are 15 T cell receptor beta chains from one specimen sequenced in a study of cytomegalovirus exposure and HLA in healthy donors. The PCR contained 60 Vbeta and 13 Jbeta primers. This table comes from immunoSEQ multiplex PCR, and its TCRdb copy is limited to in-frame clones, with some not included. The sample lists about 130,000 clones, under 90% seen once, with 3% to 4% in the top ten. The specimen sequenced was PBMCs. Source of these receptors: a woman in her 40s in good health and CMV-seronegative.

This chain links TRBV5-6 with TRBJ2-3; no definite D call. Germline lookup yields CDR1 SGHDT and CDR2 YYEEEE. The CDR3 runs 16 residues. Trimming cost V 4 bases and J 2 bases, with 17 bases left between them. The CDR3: CASSLGPHRVTDTQYF. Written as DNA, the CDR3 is TGTGCCAGCAGCCTCGGCCCTCACAGAGTCACAGATACGCAGTATTTT.

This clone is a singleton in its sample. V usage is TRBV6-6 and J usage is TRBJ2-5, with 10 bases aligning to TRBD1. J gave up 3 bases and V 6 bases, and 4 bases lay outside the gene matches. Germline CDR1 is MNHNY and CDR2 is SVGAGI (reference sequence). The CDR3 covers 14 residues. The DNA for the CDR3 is TGTGCCAGCAGCCAGACAGGGGGCGAAGAGACCCAGTACTTC. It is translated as CASSQTGGEETQYF.

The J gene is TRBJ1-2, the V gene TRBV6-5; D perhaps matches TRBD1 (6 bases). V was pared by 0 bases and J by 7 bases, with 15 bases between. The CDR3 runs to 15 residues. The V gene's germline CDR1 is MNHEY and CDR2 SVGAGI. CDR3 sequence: CASSYSTQGLVGYTF. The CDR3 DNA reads TGTGCCAGCAGTTACTCGACGCAGGGGCTGGTTGGCTACACCTTC.

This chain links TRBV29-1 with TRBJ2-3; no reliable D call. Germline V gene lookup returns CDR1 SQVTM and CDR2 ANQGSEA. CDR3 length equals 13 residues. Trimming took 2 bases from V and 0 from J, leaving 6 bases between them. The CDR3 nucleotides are TGCAGCGTTGAATTACATAGCACAGATACGCAGTATTTT. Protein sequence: CSVELHSTDTQYF.

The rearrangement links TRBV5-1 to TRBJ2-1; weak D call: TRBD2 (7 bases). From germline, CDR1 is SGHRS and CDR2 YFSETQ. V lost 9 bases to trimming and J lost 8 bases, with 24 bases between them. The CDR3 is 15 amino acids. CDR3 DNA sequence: TGCGCCACCCAGCCGAGGGGGGGAAGTAACCATGAGCAGTTCTTC. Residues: CATQPRGGSNHEQFF.

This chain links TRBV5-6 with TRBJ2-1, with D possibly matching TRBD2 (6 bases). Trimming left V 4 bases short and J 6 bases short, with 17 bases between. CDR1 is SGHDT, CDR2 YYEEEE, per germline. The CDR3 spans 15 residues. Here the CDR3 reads CASSPGSGPVNEQFF. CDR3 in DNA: TGTGCCAGCAGCCCCGGCAGCGGGCCAGTCAATGAGCAGTTCTTC. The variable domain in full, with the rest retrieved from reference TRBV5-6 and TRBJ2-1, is DAGVTQSPTHLIKTRGQQVTLRCSPKSGHDTVSWYQQALGQGPQFIFQYYEEEERQRGNFPDRFSGHQFPNYSSELNVNALLLGDSALYLCASSPGSGPVNEQFFGPGTRLTVL.

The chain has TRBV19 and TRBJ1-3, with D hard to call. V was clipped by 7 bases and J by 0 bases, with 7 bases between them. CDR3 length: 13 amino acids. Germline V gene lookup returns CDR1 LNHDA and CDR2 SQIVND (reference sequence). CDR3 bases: TGTGCCAGTACCCCGAGCTCTGGAAACACCATATATTTT. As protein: CASTPSSGNTIYF.

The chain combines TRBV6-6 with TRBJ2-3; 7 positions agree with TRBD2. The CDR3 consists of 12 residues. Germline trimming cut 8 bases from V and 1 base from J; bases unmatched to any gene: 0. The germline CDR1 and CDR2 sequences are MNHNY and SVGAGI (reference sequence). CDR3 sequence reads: CASGGGTDTQYF. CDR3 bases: TGTGCCAGCGGGGGGGGCACAGATACGCAGTATTTT.

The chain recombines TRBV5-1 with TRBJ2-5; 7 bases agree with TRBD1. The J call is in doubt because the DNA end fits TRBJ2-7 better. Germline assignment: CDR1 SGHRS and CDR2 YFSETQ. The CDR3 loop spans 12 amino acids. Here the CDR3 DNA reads TGCGCCAGCAGCCGGACAGGCGACGAGCAGTACTTC. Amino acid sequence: CASSRTGDEQYF.

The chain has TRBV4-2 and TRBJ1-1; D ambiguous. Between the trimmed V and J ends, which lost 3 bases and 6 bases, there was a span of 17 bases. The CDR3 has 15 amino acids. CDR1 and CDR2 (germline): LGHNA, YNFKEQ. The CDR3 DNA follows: TGTGCCAGCAGCCACGACGAAAAATTAGCATCTGAAGCTTTCTTT. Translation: CASSHDEKLASEAFF.

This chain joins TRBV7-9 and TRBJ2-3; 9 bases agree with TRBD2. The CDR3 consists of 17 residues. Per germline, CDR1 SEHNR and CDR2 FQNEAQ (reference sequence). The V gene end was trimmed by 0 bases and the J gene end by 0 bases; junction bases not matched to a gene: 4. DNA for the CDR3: TGTGCCAGCAGCTTAGCTAACGCGGGGGGGAGCACAGATACGCAGTATTTT. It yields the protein CASSLANAGGSTDTQYF.

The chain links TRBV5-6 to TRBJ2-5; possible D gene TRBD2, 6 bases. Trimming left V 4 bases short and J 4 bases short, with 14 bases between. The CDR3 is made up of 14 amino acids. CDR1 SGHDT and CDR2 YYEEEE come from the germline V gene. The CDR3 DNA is TGTGCCAGCAGCGGCGGGACTGCGGGAGAGACCCAGTACTTC. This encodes CASSGGTAGETQYF.

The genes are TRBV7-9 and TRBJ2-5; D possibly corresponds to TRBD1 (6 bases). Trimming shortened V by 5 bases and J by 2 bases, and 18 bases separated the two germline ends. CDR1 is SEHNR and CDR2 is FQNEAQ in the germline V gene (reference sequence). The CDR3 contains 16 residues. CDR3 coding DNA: TGTGCCAGCAGCCCCTTACCAGGGGATGGGCAAGAGACCCAGTACTTC. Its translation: CASSPLPGDGQETQYF.

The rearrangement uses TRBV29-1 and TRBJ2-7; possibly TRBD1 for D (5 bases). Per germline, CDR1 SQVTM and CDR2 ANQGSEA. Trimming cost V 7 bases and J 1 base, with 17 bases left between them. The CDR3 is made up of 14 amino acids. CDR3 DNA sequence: TGCAGCGCCAGACGGACAATTCTTTCCTACGAGCAGTACTTC. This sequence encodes CSARRTILSYEQYF.

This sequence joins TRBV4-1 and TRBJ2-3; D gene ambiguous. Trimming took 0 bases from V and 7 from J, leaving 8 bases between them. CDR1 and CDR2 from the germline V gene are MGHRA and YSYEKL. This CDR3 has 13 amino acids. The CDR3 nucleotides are TGCGCCAGCAGCCAAGATCTAGGCTATACGCAGTATTTT. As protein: CASSQDLGYTQYF.